The entry below describes one T cell receptor (beta chain). The source of the sample is a study of T cell responses to AZD1222 COVID-19 vaccine. Trimming took 6 bases from V and 0 from J, leaving 10 bases between them. CDR1 is SGHTA and CDR2 is FQGNSA in the germline V gene. The length of the CDR3 is 14 residues. Clones were read by immunoSEQ multiplex PCR, and TCRdb kept only the in-frame ones, dropping some. The table includes around 70,000 clones, 85% detected once. The sequence was collected from an adult in good health. This chain connects TRBV7-2 to TRBJ2-3; D perhaps matches TRBD1 (6 bases). The sample in question was peripheral blood, obtained on day 0 of AZD1222 vaccination. In DNA, the CDR3 is TGTGCCAGCAGGCCGACAGGTAGCACAGATACGCAGTATTTT. It codes for CASRPTGSTDTQYF.